One sample yielded the 30 T cell receptor beta chains listed below, sequenced in a study of monozygotic twins with inflammatory bowel disease. Reprocessing the 5' RACE reads, TCRdb reports a single entry for every CDR3 protein and omits DNA. Here the sample table reports approximately 400,000 distinct CDR3 sequences. Sequencing used blood. These receptors were collected from a human donor with ulcerative colitis or Crohn's disease, or a healthy co-twin of an affected twin (not recorded which).

CDR3 region: CASSPRTGLAGEYEQYF. The rearrangement links TRBV18 to TRBJ2-7; TCRdb picks TRBD2, but there is no DNA to check that call. Germline V gene data show CDR1 as KGHSH and CDR2 as LQKENI. The CDR3 loop spans 17 amino acids.

The genes are TRBV3-1 and TRBJ1-2. The germline V gene encodes CDR1 LGHDT and CDR2 YNNKEL (reference sequence). The CDR3 is made up of 16 amino acids. This chain's CDR3 is CASSQEGGQRNYGYTF. Together with reference TRBV3-1 and TRBJ1-2, the CDR3 gives the full variable domain: DTAVSQTPKYLVTQMGNDKSIKCEQNLGHDTMYWYKQDSKKFLKIMFSYNNKELIINETVPNRFSPKSPDKAHLNLHINSLELGDSAVYFCASSQEGGQRNYGYTFGSGTRLTVV.

This chain links TRBV12-3 or TRBV12-4 with TRBJ1-2; the TCRdb call, TRBD1, lacks DNA for checking. This CDR3 is 14 amino acids long. This CDR3 is CASSPAGQNYGYTF.

The chain couples TRBV5-1 to TRBJ2-5; absent DNA, TCRdb's TRBD1 call cannot be checked. The germline V gene encodes CDR1 SGHRS and CDR2 YFSETQ. CDR3 size: 15 residues. This chain's CDR3 is CASSPRQAVGETQYF.

The rearrangement links TRBV6-1 to TRBJ2-3; TCRdb names TRBD2, which stays unverified in the absence of DNA. Germline values: CDR1 MNHNS, CDR2 SASEGT. The CDR3 has 16 amino acids. Here the CDR3 reads CASSEGVRGASDTQYF.

This chain connects TRBV27 to TRBJ2-1; lacking DNA, the TRBD1 call made by TCRdb goes unchecked. There are 16 residues in the CDR3. Germline V gives CDR1 MNHEY, CDR2 SMNVEV (reference sequence). CDR3 amino acids: CAASPTGSPLWNEQFF.

This rearrangement joins TRBV6-1 to TRBJ1-4; with no DNA, the TCRdb D assignment of TRBD1 cannot be verified. The CDR3 has 14 residues. Germline CDR1 is MNHNS and CDR2 is SASEGT. The CDR3 is CASRQKRGDEKLFF.

The rearrangement uses TRBV12-3 or TRBV12-4 and TRBJ2-5; TCRdb's D call, TRBD1, is unchecked because there is no DNA. The CDR3 contains 12 residues. The CDR3 spells CASSLRGLTQYF.

The chain links TRBV29-1 to TRBJ2-7; TCRdb names TRBD2, which stays unverified in the absence of DNA. CDR1 is SQVTM, CDR2 ANQGSEA, per germline. The CDR3 loop spans 13 amino acids. The CDR3 loop reads CSVGPGSSYEQYF.

This CDR3 is CSAVLPGRGNQPQHF. The chain links TRBV20-1 to TRBJ1-5; TCRdb gives TRBD1 as the D gene, but with no DNA this cannot be confirmed. Germline CDR1 reads DFQATT; CDR2 reads SNEGSKA (reference sequence). CDR3 length: 15 amino acids.

The chain links TRBV7-3 to TRBJ2-7; TCRdb designates TRBD1, a call that cannot be tested without DNA. From germline, CDR1 is SGHTA and CDR2 FQGTGA. The CDR3 consists of 15 residues. This chain's CDR3 is CASSLETGFGYEQYF. The full variable domain, its missing parts supplied by reference TRBV7-3 and TRBJ2-7, is GAGVSQTPSNKVTEKGKYVELRCDPISGHTALYWYRQSLGQGPEFLIYFQGTGAADDSGLPNDRFFAVRPEGSVSTLKIQRTERGDSAVYLCASSLETGFGYEQYFGPGTRLTVT.

This chain uses TRBV6-2 or TRBV6-3 with TRBJ2-1; the D call from TCRdb, TRBD1, cannot be confirmed without DNA. Germline assignment: CDR1 MNHEY and CDR2 SVGEGT. This CDR3 is 13 amino acids long. The CDR3 region is CASKPGPRWEKFF.

The CDR3 sequence is CASALEGLSGNTIYF. The chain has TRBV5-1 and TRBJ1-3. Germline lookup yields CDR1 SGHRS and CDR2 YFSETQ. The CDR3 contains 15 residues.

The J gene is TRBJ2-5, the V gene TRBV2. Germline-derived CDR1 and CDR2 are SNHLY and FYNNEI. CDR3 size: 12 residues. The chain's CDR3 is CASSFGEETQYF. Looking up the rest from reference TRBV2 and TRBJ2-5 gives the full variable domain: EPEVTQTPSHQVTQMGQEVILRCVPISNHLYFYWYRQILGQKVEFLVSFYNNEISEKSEIFDDQFSVERPDGSNFTLKIRSTKLEDSAMYFCASSFGEETQYFGPGTRLLVL.

The gene calls are TRBV18 and TRBJ2-7; the D call from TCRdb, TRBD1, cannot be confirmed without DNA. This CDR3 is 15 amino acids long. Per the germline V gene, CDR1 is KGHSH and CDR2 is LQKENI. The CDR3 spells CASSPTGASSYEQYF.

The V and J genes are TRBV5-6 and TRBJ2-3; no DNA is available, so the TRBD1 call from TCRdb remains unchecked. This CDR3 contains 18 residues. Germline loops: CDR1 SGHDT, CDR2 YYEEEE. CDR3 sequence reads: CASTQPGRRTPSTDTQYF.

The genes are TRBV18 and TRBJ2-5. CDR1 is KGHSH and CDR2 is LQKENI in the germline V gene. CDR3 length equals 14 residues. The CDR3 sequence is CASSPPNTQETQYF. The full variable domain, rest sourced from reference TRBV18 and TRBJ2-5, is NAGVMQNPRHLVRRRGQEARLRCSPMKGHSHVYWYRQLPEEGLKFMVYLQKENIIDESGMPKERFSAEFPKEGPSILRIQQVVRGDSAAYFCASSPPNTQETQYFGPGTRLLVL.

The rearrangement uses TRBV25-1 and TRBJ2-5; the TCRdb call, TRBD2, lacks DNA for checking. This CDR3 has 16 residues. Germline-derived CDR1 and CDR2 are MGHDK and SYGVNS. CDR3 region: CASSASGTSGKETQYF.

V gene TRBV15 combines with J gene TRBJ2-2; TCRdb's D call of TRBD2 is untestable without DNA. Germline lookup yields CDR1 LNHNV and CDR2 YYDKDF (reference sequence). The CDR3 consists of 14 residues. CDR3 amino acids: CATSRERAGGELFF.

The chain recombines TRBV12-3 or TRBV12-4 with TRBJ1-3; TCRdb gives TRBD1 as the D gene, but with no DNA this cannot be confirmed. CDR3 length: 13 amino acids. CDR3 sequence reads: CASSRDSRNTIYF.

The chain uses TRBV7-2 and TRBJ2-7; without DNA, the TCRdb call of TRBD1 cannot be checked. This CDR3 contains 16 residues. Germline CDR1 and CDR2: SGHTA and FQGNSA. The CDR3 is CASSYHRGRVTYEQYF.

The chain recombines TRBV7-2 with TRBJ2-5; the TRBD2 assignment by TCRdb is unverifiable without DNA. Germline CDR1 SGHTA, CDR2 FQGNSA. The CDR3 spans 17 residues. CDR3 sequence: CASSVRDIGPSAETQYF.

This sequence joins TRBV20-1 and TRBJ1-5; as DNA is missing, the TRBD1 call by TCRdb cannot be tested. Germline assignment: CDR1 DFQATT and CDR2 SNEGSKA (reference sequence). The CDR3 is made up of 15 amino acids. CDR3 sequence: CSASLRGVSNQPQHF.

This chain connects TRBV4-3 to TRBJ2-7; TCRdb's D call of TRBD1 is untestable without DNA. The CDR3 sequence is 15 residues long. Looked up from germline, CDR1 is LGHNA and CDR2 is YSLEER. CDR3 protein: CASSQGTGPSYEQYF.

The CDR3 here is CASSLGAHGDQPQHF. The gene calls are TRBV7-2 and TRBJ1-5. CDR1 is SGHTA and CDR2 is FQGNSA in the germline V gene. The CDR3 sequence is 15 residues long.

The rearrangement uses TRBV25-1 and TRBJ1-4; TCRdb designates TRBD1, a call that cannot be tested without DNA. Germline lookup yields CDR1 MGHDK and CDR2 SYGVNS. The length of the CDR3 is 14 residues. This CDR3 reads CASSGDRATEKLFF.

The chain employs TRBV3-1 and TRBJ1-1. Per the germline V gene, CDR1 is LGHDT and CDR2 is YNNKEL (reference sequence). The CDR3 is 15 residues long. This chain's CDR3 is CASSRGVEGPTEAFF.

This chain links TRBV7-6 with TRBJ1-2; there is no DNA to check the TCRdb D call of TRBD1. The germline gives CDR1 SGHVS, CDR2 FNYEAQ. The CDR3 sequence is 13 residues long. CDR3 amino acids: CASSLEGNRGYTF.

This chain links TRBV29-1 with TRBJ1-3. The V gene's germline CDR1 is SQVTM and CDR2 ANQGSEA. This CDR3 has 13 residues. CDR3: CSVVGRLSNTIYF. Drawing the rest from reference TRBV29-1 and TRBJ1-3, the complete variable domain is SAVISQKPSRDICQRGTSLTIQCQVDSQVTMMFWYRQQPGQSLTLIATANQGSEATYESGFVIDKFPISRPNLTFSTLTVSNMSPEDSSIYLCSVVGRLSNTIYFGEGSWLTVV.

V is TRBV12-3 or TRBV12-4 and J is TRBJ1-2; the TRBD1 assignment by TCRdb is unverifiable without DNA. The CDR3 consists of 15 residues. This chain's CDR3 is CASSVTRQGFNSYTF.